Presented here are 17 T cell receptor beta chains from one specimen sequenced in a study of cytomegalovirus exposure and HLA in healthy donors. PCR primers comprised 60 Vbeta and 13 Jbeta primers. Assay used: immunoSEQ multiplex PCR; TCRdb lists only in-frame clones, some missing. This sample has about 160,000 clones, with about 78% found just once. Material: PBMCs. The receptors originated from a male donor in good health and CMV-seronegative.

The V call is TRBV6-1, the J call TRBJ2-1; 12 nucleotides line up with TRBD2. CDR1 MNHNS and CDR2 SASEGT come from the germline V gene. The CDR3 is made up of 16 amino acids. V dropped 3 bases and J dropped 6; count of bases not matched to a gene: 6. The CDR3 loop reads CASSDKLAGGVNEQFF. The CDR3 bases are TGTGCCAGCAGTGATAAACTAGCGGGAGGTGTCAATGAGCAGTTCTTC.

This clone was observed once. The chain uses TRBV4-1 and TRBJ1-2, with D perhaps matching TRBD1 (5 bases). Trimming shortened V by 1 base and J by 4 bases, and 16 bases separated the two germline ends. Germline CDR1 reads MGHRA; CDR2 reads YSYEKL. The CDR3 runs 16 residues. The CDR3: CASSQVVYSQGYGYTF. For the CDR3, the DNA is TGCGCCAGCAGCCAAGTTGTCTACAGCCAGGGCTATGGCTACACCTTC.

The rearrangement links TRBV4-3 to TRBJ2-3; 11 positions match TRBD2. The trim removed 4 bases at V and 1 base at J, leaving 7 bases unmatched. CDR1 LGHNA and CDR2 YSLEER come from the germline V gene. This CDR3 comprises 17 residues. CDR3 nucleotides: TGCGCCAGCAGCCTCACTCTAGCGGGAGGCGGCACAGATACGCAGTATTTT. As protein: CASSLTLAGGGTDTQYF.

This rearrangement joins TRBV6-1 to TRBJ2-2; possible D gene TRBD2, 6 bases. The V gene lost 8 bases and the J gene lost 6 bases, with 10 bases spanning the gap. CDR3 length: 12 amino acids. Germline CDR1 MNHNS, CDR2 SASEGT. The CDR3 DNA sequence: TGTGCCAGCCGTAGCGGATCCGGGGAGCTGTTTTTT. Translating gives CASRSGSGELFF.

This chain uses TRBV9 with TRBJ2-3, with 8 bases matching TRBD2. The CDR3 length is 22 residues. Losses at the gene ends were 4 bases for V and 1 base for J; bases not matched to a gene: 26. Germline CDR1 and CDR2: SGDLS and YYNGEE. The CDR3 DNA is TGTGCCAGCAGCAACCCTAGGGCGGGGGGTCCCCCTACCCTCGAACGCACAGATACGCAGTATTTT. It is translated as CASSNPRAGGPPTLERTDTQYF.

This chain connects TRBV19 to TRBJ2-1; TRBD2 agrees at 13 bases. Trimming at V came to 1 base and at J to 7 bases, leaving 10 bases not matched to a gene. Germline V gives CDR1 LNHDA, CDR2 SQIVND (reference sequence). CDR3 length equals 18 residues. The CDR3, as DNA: TGTGCCAGTAGTATAGGTTCGGGACTAGCGGGAAGGAAGAATGAGCAGTTCTTC. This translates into CASSIGSGLAGRKNEQFF.

The CDR3 is CASSVSTGVNEQFF. The CDR3 bases are TGTGCCAGCAGCGTATCCACGGGTGTGAATGAGCAGTTCTTC. V gene TRBV9 combines with J gene TRBJ2-1; no firm D call. This CDR3 contains 14 residues. V was trimmed by 1 base and J by 7 bases, leaving 12 bases between them. Germline CDR1 SGDLS, CDR2 YYNGEE. The full variable domain, completed using reference TRBV9 and TRBJ2-1, is DSGVTQTPKHLITATGQRVTLRCSPRSGDLSVYWYQQSLDQGLQFLIQYYNGEERAKGNILERFSAQQFPDLHSELNLSSLELGDSALYFCASSVSTGVNEQFFGPGTRLTVL.

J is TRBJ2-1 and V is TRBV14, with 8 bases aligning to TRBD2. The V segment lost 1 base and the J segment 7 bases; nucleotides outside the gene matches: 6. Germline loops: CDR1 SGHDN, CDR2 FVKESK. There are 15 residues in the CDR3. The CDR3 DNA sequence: TGTGCCAGCAGCCAAGGTGGAGCGGGAGCGAATGAGCAGTTCTTC. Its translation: CASSQGGAGANEQFF. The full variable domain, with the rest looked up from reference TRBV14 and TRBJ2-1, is EAGVTQFPSHSVIEKGQTVTLRCDPISGHDNLYWYRRVMGKEIKFLLHFVKESKQDESGMPNNRFLAERTGGTYSTLKVQPAELEDSGVYFCASSQGGAGANEQFFGPGTRLTVL.

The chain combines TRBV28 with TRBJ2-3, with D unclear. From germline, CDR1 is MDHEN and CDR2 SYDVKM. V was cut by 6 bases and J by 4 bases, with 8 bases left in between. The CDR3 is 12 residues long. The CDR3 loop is CASRVSADTQYF. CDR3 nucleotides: TGTGCCAGCAGGGTCAGCGCAGATACGCAGTATTTT.

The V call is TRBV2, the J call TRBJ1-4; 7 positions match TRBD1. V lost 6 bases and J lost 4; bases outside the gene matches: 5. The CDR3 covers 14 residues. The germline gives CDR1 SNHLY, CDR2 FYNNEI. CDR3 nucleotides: TGTGCCAGCAGCTTCGGGACAGATAATGAAAAACTGTTTTTT. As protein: CASSFGTDNEKLFF.

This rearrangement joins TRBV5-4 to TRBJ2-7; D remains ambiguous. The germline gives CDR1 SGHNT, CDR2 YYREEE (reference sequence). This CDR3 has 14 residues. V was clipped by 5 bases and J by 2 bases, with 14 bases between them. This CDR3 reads CASSHKNQPYEQYF. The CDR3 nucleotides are TGTGCCAGCAGTCACAAGAACCAACCCTACGAGCAGTACTTC.

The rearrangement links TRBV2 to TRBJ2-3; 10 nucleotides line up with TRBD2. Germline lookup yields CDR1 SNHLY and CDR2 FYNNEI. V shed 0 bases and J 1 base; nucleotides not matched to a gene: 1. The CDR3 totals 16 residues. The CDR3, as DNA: TGTGCCAGCAGTGAAGCCCTAGCGGGGGGCACAGATACGCAGTATTTT. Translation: CASSEALAGGTDTQYF.

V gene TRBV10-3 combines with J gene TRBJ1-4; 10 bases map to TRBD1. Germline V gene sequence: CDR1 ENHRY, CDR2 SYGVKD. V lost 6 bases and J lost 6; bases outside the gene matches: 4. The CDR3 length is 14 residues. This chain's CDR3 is CAISVGQGYEKLFF. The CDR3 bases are TGTGCCATCAGCGTGGGACAGGGGTATGAAAAACTGTTTTTT.

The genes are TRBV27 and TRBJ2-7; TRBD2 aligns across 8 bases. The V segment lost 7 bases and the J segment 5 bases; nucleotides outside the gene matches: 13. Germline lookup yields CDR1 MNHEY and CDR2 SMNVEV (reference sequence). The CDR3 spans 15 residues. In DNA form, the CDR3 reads TGTGCCAGCACCAACTTAAGGACTAGCCTCCACGAGCAGTACTTC. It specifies CASTNLRTSLHEQYF.

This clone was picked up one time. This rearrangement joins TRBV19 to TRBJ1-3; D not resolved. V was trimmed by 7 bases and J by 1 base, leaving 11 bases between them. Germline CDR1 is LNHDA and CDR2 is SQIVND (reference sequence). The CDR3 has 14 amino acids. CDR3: CASNGGGSGNTIYF. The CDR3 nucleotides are TGTGCCAGTAATGGCGGAGGATCTGGAAACACCATATATTTT.

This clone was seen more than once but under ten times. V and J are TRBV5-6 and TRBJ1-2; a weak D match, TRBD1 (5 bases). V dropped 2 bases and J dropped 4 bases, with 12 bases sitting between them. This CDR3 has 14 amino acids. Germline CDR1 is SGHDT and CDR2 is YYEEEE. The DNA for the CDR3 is TGTGCCAGCAGCTTCCAGGGCGGATTCTATGGCTACACCTTC. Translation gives CASSFQGGFYGYTF.

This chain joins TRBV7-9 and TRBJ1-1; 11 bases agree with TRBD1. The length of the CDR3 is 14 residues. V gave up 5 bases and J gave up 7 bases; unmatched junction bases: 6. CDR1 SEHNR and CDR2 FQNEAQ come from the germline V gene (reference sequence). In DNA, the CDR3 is TGTGCCAGCAGCCAACGGACAGGGGGCGGTGAAGCTTTCTTT. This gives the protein CASSQRTGGGEAFF.